One and the same sample provided the 2 T cell receptor beta chains below, sequenced in a study of shared clonotypes between healthy human individuals. TCRdb's copy holds only in-frame clones and misses some; the assay was immunoSEQ multiplex PCR. This table has under 2.5 million clones, just under 95% appearing once. Sequencing was performed on naive CD4+ T cells from PBMCs. Subset denoted: CD45RA+ positively selected. These receptors were obtained from a man between 18 and 29 years old in good health. Some clones in this sample may be carry-over from other donors' samples.

The chain combines TRBV2 with TRBJ1-1; maybe TRBD1 (5 bases). Germline-derived CDR1 and CDR2 are SNHLY and FYNNEI. The CDR3 has 13 amino acids. V was cut by 6 bases and J by 4 bases, with 12 bases left in between. CDR3 amino acids: CASSVVRGTEAFF. CDR3 DNA: TGTGCCAGCAGCGTCGTGAGGGGCACTGAAGCTTTCTTT.

The chain uses TRBV5-4 and TRBJ1-1; D ambiguous. The CDR3 has 15 amino acids. Germline V gives CDR1 SGHNT, CDR2 YYREEE (reference sequence). Trimming cost V 8 bases and J 1 base, with 18 bases left between them. The CDR3 sequence is CASTPSGRRNTEAFF. CDR3 nucleotides: TGTGCCAGTACTCCCTCGGGCAGGCGGAACACTGAAGCTTTCTTT.